The clone carrying this T cell receptor beta chain came up many times. Its antigen is not known. The CDR3 loop spans 13 amino acids. V lost 0 bases and J lost 6, with 6 bases in between. Germline values: CDR1 MGHRA, CDR2 YSYEKL. A 5'RACE reaction primed in the constant segment made cDNA libraries of TCR alpha and TCR beta, and these carried sample barcodes and UMIs. A single record per CDR3 protein comes from TCRdb applying MiXCR to the 5' RACE reads. The sample yields 310,000 or so distinct CDR3 sequences, more than 15% seen once. This sample was included in a study of T-cell memory formation after mild COVID-19. Whole-study results and caveats: CD4+ contracting clones were found mainly in CM and EM, and CD8+ ones in EMRA. Pre-infection memory held some responding clones, suggesting pre-existing cross-reactive T cells responded.

Sequenced material: PBMCs or a T cell subset sorted from them (not recorded which). The receptor comes from a man aged 18 to 29 who had mild COVID-19 (a few samples of this study predate the infection). Cell type and time point are not known. The V call is TRBV4-1, the J call TRBJ2-1, with no clear D. The CDR3 sequence is CASSQDPFNEQFF. The CDR3 DNA sequence: TGCGCCAGCAGCCAAGATCCGTTCAATGAGCAGTTCTTC.